This T cell receptor beta chain emerged from a study of shared clonotypes between healthy human individuals. General study points: Clonotypes that were shared across a handful of donors made up roughly 5% of naive CD4 clonotypes. Estimated clonotype richness was generally higher in naive than memory subsets.

The assay was immunoSEQ multiplex PCR, and TCRdb's table has in-frame clones only and misses some. The data show some 2,000,000 clones, approximately 96% seen once. Details on this clone: Its specificity is not known.

The length of the CDR3 is 14 residues. Germline lookup yields CDR1 MNHNS and CDR2 SASEGT. The J segment lost 2 bases and the V segment lost 7 bases, leaving 5 bases of the junction unmatched. Subsets obtained from CD4+ cells comprised CD45RA+ naive and CD45RA-negative memory cells. The sequence came from a man aged 18 to 35 in good health. The sample comprised naive CD4+ T cells sorted from blood. Subset: CD45RA+ positively selected. The chain recombines TRBV6-1 with TRBJ1-3, with 7 bases aligning to TRBD1. Here the CDR3 reads CASTQGVTGNTIYF. The CDR3 nucleotides read TGTGCCAGCACGCAGGGGGTTACTGGAAACACCATATATTTT.